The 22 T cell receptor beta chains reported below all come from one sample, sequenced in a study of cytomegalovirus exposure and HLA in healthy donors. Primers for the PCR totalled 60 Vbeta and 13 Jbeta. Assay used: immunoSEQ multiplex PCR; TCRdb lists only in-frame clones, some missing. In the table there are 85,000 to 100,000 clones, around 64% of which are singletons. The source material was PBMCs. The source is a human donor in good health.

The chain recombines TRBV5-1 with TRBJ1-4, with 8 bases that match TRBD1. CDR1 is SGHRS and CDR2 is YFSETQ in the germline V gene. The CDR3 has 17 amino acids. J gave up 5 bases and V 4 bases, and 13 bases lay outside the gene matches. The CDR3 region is CASSNGQGSRLNEKLFF. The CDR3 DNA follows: TGCGCCAGCAGCAATGGACAGGGATCACGCTTGAATGAAAAACTGTTTTTT.

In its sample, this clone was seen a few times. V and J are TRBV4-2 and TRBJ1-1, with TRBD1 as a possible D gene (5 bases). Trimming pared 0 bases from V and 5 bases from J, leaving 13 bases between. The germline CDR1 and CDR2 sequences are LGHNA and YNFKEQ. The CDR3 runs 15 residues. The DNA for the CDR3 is TGTGCCAGCAGCCAAGAGGTACAGGCAGTAACTGAAGCTTTCTTT. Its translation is CASSQEVQAVTEAFF.

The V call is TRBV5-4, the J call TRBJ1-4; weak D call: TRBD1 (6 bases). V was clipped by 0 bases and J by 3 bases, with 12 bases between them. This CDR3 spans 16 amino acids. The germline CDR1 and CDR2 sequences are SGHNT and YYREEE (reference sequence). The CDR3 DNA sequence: TGTGCCAGCAGCTTGGGGGAAGGGGGTGCTAATGAAAAACTGTTTTTT. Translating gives CASSLGEGGANEKLFF. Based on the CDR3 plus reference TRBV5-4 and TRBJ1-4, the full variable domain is ETGVTQSPTHLIKTRGQQVTLRCSSQSGHNTVSWYQQALGQGPQFIFQYYREEENGRGNFPPRFSGLQFPNYSSELNVNALELDDSALYLCASSLGEGGANEKLFFGSGTQLSVL.

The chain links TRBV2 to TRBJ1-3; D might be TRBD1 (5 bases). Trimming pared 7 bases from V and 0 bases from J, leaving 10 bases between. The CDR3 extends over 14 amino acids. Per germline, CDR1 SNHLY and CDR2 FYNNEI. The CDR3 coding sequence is TGTGCCAGCAAGACAGAGAGCTCTGGAAACACCATATATTTT. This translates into CASKTESSGNTIYF.

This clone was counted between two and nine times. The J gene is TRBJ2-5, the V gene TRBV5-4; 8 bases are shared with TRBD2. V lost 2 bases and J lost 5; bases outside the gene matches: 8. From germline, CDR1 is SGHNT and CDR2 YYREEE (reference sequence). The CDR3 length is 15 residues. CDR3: CASSLQRGSDETQYF. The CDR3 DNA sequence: TGTGCCAGCAGCTTACAGCGGGGGTCGGATGAGACCCAGTACTTC.

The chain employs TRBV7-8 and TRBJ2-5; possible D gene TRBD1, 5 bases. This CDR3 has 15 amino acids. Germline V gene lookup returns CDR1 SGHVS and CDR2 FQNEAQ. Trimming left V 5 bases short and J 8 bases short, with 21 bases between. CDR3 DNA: TGTGCCAGCAGCGCCGATGGACACCTTGGCCGAACCCAGTACTTC. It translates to CASSADGHLGRTQYF.

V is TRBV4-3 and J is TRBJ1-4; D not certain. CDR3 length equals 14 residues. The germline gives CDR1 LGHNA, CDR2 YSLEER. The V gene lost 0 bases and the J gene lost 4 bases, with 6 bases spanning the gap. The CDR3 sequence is CASSQDRGNEKLFF. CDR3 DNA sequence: TGCGCCAGCAGCCAAGATCGGGGTAATGAAAAACTGTTTTTT.

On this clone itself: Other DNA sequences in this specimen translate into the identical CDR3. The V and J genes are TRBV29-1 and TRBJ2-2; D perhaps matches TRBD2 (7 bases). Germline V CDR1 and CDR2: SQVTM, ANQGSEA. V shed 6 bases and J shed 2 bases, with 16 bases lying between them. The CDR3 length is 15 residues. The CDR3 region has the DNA TGCAGCGTCAAGGGGGGGACGCTTAACACCGGGGAGCTGTTTTTT. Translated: CSVKGGTLNTGELFF.

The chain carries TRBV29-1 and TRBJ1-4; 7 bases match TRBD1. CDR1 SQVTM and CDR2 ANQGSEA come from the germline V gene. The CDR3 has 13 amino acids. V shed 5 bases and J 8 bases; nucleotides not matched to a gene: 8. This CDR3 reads CSVLRQGREKLFF. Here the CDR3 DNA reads TGCAGCGTTTTAAGACAGGGCCGGGAAAAACTGTTTTTT.

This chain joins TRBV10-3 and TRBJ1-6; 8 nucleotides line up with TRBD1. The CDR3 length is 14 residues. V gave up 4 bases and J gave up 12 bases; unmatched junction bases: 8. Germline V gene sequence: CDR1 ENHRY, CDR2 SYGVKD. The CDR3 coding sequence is TGTGCCATCAGTGGGCAACAGGGGGAGATACCCCTCCACTTT. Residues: CAISGQQGEIPLHF.

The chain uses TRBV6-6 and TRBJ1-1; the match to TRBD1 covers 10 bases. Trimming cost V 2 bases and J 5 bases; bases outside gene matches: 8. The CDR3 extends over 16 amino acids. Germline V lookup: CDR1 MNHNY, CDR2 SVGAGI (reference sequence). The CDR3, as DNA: TGTGCCAGCAGTTACCCCAGACAGGGGGCCCGAACTGAAGCTTTCTTT. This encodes CASSYPRQGARTEAFF.

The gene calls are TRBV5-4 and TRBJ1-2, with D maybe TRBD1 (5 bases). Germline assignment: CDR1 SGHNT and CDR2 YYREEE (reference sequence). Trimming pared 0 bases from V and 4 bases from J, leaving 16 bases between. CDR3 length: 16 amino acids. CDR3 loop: CASSLGGGLEGYGYTF. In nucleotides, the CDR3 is TGTGCCAGCAGCTTGGGGGGGGGTTTAGAGGGCTATGGCTACACCTTC.

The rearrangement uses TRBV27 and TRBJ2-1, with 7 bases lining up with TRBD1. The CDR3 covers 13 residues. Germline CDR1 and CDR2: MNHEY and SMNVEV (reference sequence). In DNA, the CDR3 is TGTACCTCTCGGACAGGTCCCTACAATGAGCAGTTCTTC. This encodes CTSRTGPYNEQFF.

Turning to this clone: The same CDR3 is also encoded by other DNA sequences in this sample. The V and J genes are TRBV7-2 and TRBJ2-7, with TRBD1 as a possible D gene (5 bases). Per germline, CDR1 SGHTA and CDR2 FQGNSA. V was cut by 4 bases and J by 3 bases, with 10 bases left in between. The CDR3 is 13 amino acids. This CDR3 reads CASSYDRHYEQYF. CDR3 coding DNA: TGTGCCAGCAGCTACGACAGACACTACGAGCAGTACTTC.

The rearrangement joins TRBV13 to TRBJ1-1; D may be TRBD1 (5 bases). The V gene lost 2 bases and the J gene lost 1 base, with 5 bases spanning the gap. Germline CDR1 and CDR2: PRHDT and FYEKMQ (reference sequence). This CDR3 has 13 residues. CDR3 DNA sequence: TGTGCCAGCAGCTTAACAGGGAACACTGAAGCTTTCTTT. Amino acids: CASSLTGNTEAFF.

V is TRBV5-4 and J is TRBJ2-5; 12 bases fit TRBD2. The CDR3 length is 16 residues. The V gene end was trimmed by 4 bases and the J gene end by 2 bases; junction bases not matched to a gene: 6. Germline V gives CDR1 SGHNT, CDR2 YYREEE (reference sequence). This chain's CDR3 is CASSPPLAGGQETQYF. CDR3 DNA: TGTGCCAGCAGCCCCCCCCTAGCGGGGGGGCAAGAGACCCAGTACTTC.

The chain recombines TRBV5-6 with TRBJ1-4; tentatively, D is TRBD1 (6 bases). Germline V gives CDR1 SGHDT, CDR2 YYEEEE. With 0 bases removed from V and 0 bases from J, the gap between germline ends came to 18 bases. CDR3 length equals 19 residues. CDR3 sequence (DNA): TGTGCCAGCAGCTTGGCAGGGGCCAGGGGAGATGCAACTAATGAAAAACTGTTTTTT. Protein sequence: CASSLAGARGDATNEKLFF.

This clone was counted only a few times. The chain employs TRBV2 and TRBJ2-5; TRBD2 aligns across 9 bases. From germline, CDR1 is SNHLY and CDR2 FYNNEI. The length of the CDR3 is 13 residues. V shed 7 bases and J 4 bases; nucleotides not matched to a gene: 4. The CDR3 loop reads CASKRGAGETQYF. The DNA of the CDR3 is TGTGCCAGCAAGCGGGGGGCGGGAGAGACCCAGTACTTC.

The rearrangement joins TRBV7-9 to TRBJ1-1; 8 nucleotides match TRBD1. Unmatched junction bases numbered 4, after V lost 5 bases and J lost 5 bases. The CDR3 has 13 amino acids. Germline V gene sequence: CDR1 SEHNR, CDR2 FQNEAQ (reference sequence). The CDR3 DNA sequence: TGTGCCAGCAGCCTAACAGGGGGAACTGAAGCTTTCTTT. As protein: CASSLTGGTEAFF.

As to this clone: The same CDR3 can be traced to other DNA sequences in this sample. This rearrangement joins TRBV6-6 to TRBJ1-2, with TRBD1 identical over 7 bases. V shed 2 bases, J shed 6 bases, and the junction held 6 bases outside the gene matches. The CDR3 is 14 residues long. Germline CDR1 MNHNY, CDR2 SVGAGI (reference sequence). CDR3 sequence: CASSYKGGADGYTF. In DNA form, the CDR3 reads TGTGCCAGCAGTTACAAAGGGGGCGCGGATGGCTACACCTTC.

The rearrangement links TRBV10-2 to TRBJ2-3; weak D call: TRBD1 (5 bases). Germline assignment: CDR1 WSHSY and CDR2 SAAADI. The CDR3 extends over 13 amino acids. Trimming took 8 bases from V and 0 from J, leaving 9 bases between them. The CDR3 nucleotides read TGCGCCAGCGAAGGGGCTAGCACAGATACGCAGTATTTT. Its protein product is CASEGASTDTQYF.

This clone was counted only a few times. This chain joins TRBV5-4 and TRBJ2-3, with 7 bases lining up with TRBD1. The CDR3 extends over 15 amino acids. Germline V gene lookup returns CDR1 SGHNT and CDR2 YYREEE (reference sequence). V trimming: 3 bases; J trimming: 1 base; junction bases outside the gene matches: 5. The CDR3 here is CASSSRTGGTDTQYF. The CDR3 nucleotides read TGTGCCAGCAGCTCGCGGACAGGCGGCACAGATACGCAGTATTTT.